The rows below give T cell receptor beta chains drawn from one sample of a study of HIV-infected patients and healthy controls. TCRdb ran MiXCR on the 5' RACE reads and lists one entry per CDR3 protein. The sample carries around 58,000 distinct CDR3 sequences, about 19% recorded once. The sample taken for sequencing was CD4+ T cells from blood. The receptors were sampled from a human donor in good health. CDR3s include the opening cysteine and the closing phenylalanine or tryptophan. Fields, in order: clone size, D gene, V gene, J gene, CDR3 DNA, CDR3 protein. A D gene is named only where the DNA matches it firmly. The size field is filled for only some rows; it gives once, few, many or a size class.

few	.	TRBV12-3/TRBV12-4	TRBJ2-5	TGTGCCAGCACCCAGGGACACCCACAAGAGACCCAGTACTTC	CASTQGHPQETQYF
many	.	TRBV2	TRBJ2-3	TGTGCCAGCAGTGCGGAGTCCGGGGGAGATACGCAGTATTTT	CASSAESGGDTQYF
.	.	TRBV11-1	TRBJ2-5	TGTGCCAGCAGCTTAGGGGGAACTGAGACCCAGTACTTC	CASSLGGTETQYF
.	TRBD2	TRBV12-3/TRBV12-4	TRBJ2-7	TGTGCCAGCAGTAAAGCGGGAGGGCCCTACGAGCAGTACTTC	CASSKAGGPYEQYF
.	.	TRBV20-1	TRBJ1-5	TGCAGTGCTCTAGGGGGTTCGTACAATCAGCCCCAGCATTTT	CSALGGSYNQPQHF
.	.	TRBV20-1	TRBJ2-7	TGCAGTGCCCACCTAGGGGGGGACTACGAGCAGTACTTC	CSAHLGGDYEQYF
few	TRBD2	TRBV27	TRBJ2-2	TGTGCCAGCAGTTCTGGACTAGCGGGAACGTCGAACACCGGGGAGCTGTTTTTT	CASSSGLAGTSNTGELFF
.	.	TRBV19	TRBJ2-1	TGTGCCAGTAGCGTTGAAGGGGGGGTATACAATGAGCAGTTCTTC	CASSVEGGVYNEQFF
.	TRBD1	TRBV4-1	TRBJ1-4	TGCGCCAGCAGCCGACAGGGGGCTATGGGTGAAAAACTGTTTTTT	CASSRQGAMGEKLFF
many	.	TRBV3-1	TRBJ2-3	TGTGCCAGCAGCCAAGGCCCCGCTAGCACAGATACGCAGTATTTT	CASSQGPASTDTQYF
many	.	TRBV4-2	TRBJ2-4	TGTGCCAGCAGCCAAGTGGGTGGAGCGGGCCGGCAAGCCAAAAACATTCAGTACTTC	CASSQVGGAGRQAKNIQYF
.	TRBD2	TRBV9	TRBJ2-1	TGTGCCAGCAGCGTAGGTGGTAGCGGGAGATTCTACAATGAGCAGTTCTTC	CASSVGGSGRFYNEQFF
few	.	TRBV7-2	TRBJ2-5	TGTGCCAGCAGCTTATTCCCCCGTGAGACCCAGTACTTC	CASSLFPRETQYF
.	TRBD2	TRBV25-1	TRBJ2-1	TGTGCCAGCAGTGAATTGGGACTAGCGGGAGACAATGAGCAGTTCTTC	CASSELGLAGDNEQFF
many	TRBD2	TRBV2	TRBJ2-1	TGTGCCAGCAGTGATTCTAGCGGGGGAGTGAATGAGCAGTTCTTC	CASSDSSGGVNEQFF
many	.	TRBV6-5	TRBJ1-6	TGTGCCAGCAGTACAGGCTTCGAGACTTCACCCCTCCACTTT	CASSTGFETSPLHF
.	TRBD1	TRBV30	TRBJ1-5	TGTGCCTGGAGTCAGGGGGCAGGGAATCAGCCCCAGCATTTT	CAWSQGAGNQPQHF
few	.	TRBV12-3/TRBV12-4	TRBJ2-6	TGTGCCAGCAGTTTAGAGACCTTCTCGGTTTCTGGGGCCAACGTCCTGACTTTC	CASSLETFSVSGANVLTF
many	.	TRBV3-1	TRBJ1-2	TGTGCCAGCAGCCTAAGGACGGCTACCTATGGCTACACCTTC	CASSLRTATYGYTF
many	.	TRBV12-3/TRBV12-4	TRBJ2-2	TGTGCCAGCAGGCCAAGGACAGATGCCGGGGAGCTGTTTTTT	CASRPRTDAGELFF
.	TRBD2	TRBV7-8	TRBJ2-2	TGTGCCAGCAGCTCCTGGACTAGCATCAGCACCGGGGAGCTGTTTTTT	CASSSWTSISTGELFF
few	TRBD1	TRBV20-1	TRBJ2-7	TGCAGTGCTAGCCGGAGACAGGGGGAGGGGGAGCAGTACTTC	CSASRRQGEGEQYF
many	.	TRBV5-1	TRBJ2-1	TGCGCCAGCAGCTCAACCTACAATGAGCAGTTCTTC	CASSSTYNEQFF
few	.	TRBV5-1	TRBJ1-1	TGCGCCAGCAGCTTGGGGGGACCTCCGAACACTGAAGCTTTCTTT	CASSLGGPPNTEAFF
few	.	TRBV13	TRBJ2-7	TGTGCCAGCAGCCCTCCGTCGGGACTTCCATACGAGCAGTACTTC	CASSPPSGLPYEQYF
.	TRBD1	TRBV7-8	TRBJ1-5	TGTGCCAGCAGCCAGTCGAATCAGGGGGCTAAGCAGCCCCAGCATTTT	CASSQSNQGAKQPQHF
.	.	TRBV6-5	TRBJ1-6	TGTGCCAGCAGTTACTCGAGACTTCTTTCTAATTCACCCCTCCACTTT	CASSYSRLLSNSPLHF
.	.	TRBV15	TRBJ2-6	TGTGCCACCAGCAGAGGAATGAGAGGGGAGGATGGGGCCAACGTCCTGACTTTC	CATSRGMRGEDGANVLTF
few	TRBD2	TRBV24-1	TRBJ2-5	TGTGCCACCAGTGATTGGACTAGCGGGAAAGAGACCCAGTACTTC	CATSDWTSGKETQYF
few	TRBD2	TRBV10-3	TRBJ2-4	TGTGCCATCAGTGAGTTGGTAGCGGGAATTCAGTACTTC	CAISELVAGIQYF
.	.	TRBV29-1	TRBJ1-5	TGCAGCGTTGAGGTGCACGACAATCAGCCCCAGCATTTT	CSVEVHDNQPQHF
once	TRBD2	TRBV28	TRBJ2-7	TGTGCCACCTCCCTAGCGGGGGGGATCTACGAGCAGTACTTC	CATSLAGGIYEQYF
.	.	TRBV6-5	TRBJ2-3	TGTGCCAGCAGTTCCTTCATGCAGGGAGGTACAGATACGCAGTATTTT	CASSSFMQGGTDTQYF
.	.	TRBV2	TRBJ1-5	TGTGCCAGCAGTGACTTCGGGGGCAATCAGCCCCGGCATTTT	CASSDFGGNQPRHF
many	.	TRBV12-3/TRBV12-4	TRBJ1-5	TGTGCCAGCCGAGACCAGGGCGGTGGCAATCAGCCCCAGCATTTT	CASRDQGGGNQPQHF
.	.	TRBV29-1	TRBJ1-1	TGCAGCGTTGTACCGATCGGGGGGGGCACTGAAGCTTTCTTT	CSVVPIGGGTEAFF
.	.	TRBV29-1	TRBJ1-1	TGCAGCGTGACAGGACGAATCACTGAAGCTTTCTTT	CSVTGRITEAFF
many	.	TRBV29-1	TRBJ1-1	TGCAGCGTTCTGGTAGGGACTGAAGCTTTCTTT	CSVLVGTEAFF
few	.	TRBV7-9	TRBJ1-1	TGTGCCAGCAGCCTTACTAGCGTATGGGGGGCGCATACTGAAGCTTTCTTT	CASSLTSVWGAHTEAFF
few	TRBD2	TRBV12-3/TRBV12-4	TRBJ2-1	TGTGCCAGCAGTTTCGATGGCGGGGGAGGCAATGAGCAGTTCTTC	CASSFDGGGGNEQFF
few	.	TRBV21-1	TRBJ1-2	TGTGCCAGCAGCAAAGGGTACCAGGAGGGGCTAATCTATGGCTACACCTTC	CASSKGYQEGLIYGYTF
many	TRBD1	TRBV20-1	TRBJ1-1	TGCAGTGCGAGGGACAGGGCGGGGAGCACTGAAGCTTTCTTT	CSARDRAGSTEAFF
many	.	TRBV28	TRBJ1-4	TGTGCCAGCAGTTTAGGGGGTACAGAAGGCGAAAAACTGTTTTTT	CASSLGGTEGEKLFF
once	.	TRBV20-1	TRBJ1-1	TGCAGTGCTCTACAGGGTAGCTACACTGAAGCTTTCTTT	CSALQGSYTEAFF
many	.	TRBV20-1	TRBJ1-5	TGCAGTGCTAGCCCGGGGGCAGGCGATCAGCCCCAGCATTTT	CSASPGAGDQPQHF
.	TRBD1	TRBV20-1	TRBJ1-1	TGCAGTGCTAGAGGAAGGGACAGGGGATGGAACACTGAAGCTTTCTTT	CSARGRDRGWNTEAFF
.	TRBD2	TRBV5-4	TRBJ2-1	TGTGCCAGCAGCTTGGCGGGAGGGAGGGGCAATGAGCAGTTCTTC	CASSLAGGRGNEQFF
many	.	TRBV29-1	TRBJ1-1	TGCAGCGTTGAAGGTCTAGAACGGATTGAAGCTTTCTTT	CSVEGLERIEAFF